These T cell receptor beta chains were read from a single sample in a study of T cell responses to AZD1222 COVID-19 vaccine. Sequenced by immunoSEQ multiplex PCR; TCRdb stores in-frame clones only, minus some. The sample lists 74,000 or so clones, 84% seen once, with about 20% in the top ten. The sample in question was peripheral blood, obtained on day 0 of AZD1222 vaccination. These receptors all stem from an adult in good health. CDR3s include the opening cysteine and the closing phenylalanine or tryptophan. The D gene is left open where the match is weak. Clone size appears in some rows only: once, few, many, or a class for an expanded clone.

NA,NA,TRBJ2-2,TRBV7-3,TGTGCCAGCAGCCGCGGCGTCGGGGAGCTGTTTTTT,CASSRGVGELFF
TRBD2,NA,TRBJ2-5,TRBV30,TGTGCCTGGGGCCCGGGACTAGCGGGAGGGGGGGAGACCCAGTACTTC,CAWGPGLAGGGETQYF
TRBD1,NA,TRBJ1-4,TRBV5-5,TGTGCCAGCAGCTGGACAGGGGTCCTTGGGGAAAAACTGTTTTTT,CASSWTGVLGEKLFF
NA,NA,TRBJ1-1,TRBV6-5,TGTGCCAGCAGGACGGGACATCAACCGAACACTGAAGCTTTCTTT,CASRTGHQPNTEAFF
NA,few,TRBJ1-1,TRBV6-2/TRBV6-3,TGTGCCAGCAGTCACTTCTGGGACACTGAAGCTTTCTTT,CASSHFWDTEAFF
NA,NA,TRBJ1-2,TRBV4-2,TGTGCCAGCAGCCAAGGACAGACAAATAACTATGGCTACACCTTC,CASSQGQTNNYGYTF
NA,NA,TRBJ1-2,TRBV9,TGTGCCAGCAGCACCGGCAGGACGGGTTCGAACTATGGCTACACCTTC,CASSTGRTGSNYGYTF
TRBD2,NA,TRBJ2-1,TRBV4-3,TGCGCCAGCAGCCAAGATTTAGTTCGGACTAGCGGGTACAATGAGCAGTTCTTC,CASSQDLVRTSGYNEQFF
NA,NA,TRBJ2-2,TRBV7-8,TGTGCCAGCAGCTTAGGCGGCACCGGGGAGCTGTTTTTT,CASSLGGTGELFF
NA,NA,TRBJ2-4,TRBV4-2,TGTGCCAGCAGCCCGGGTAAGGAATACGACAAAAACATTCAGTACTTC,CASSPGKEYDKNIQYF
NA,NA,TRBJ1-5,TRBV6-2/TRBV6-3,TGTGCCAGCAGTCGCCCTAGGGACTCCCTTAGCAATCAGCCCCAGCATTTT,CASSRPRDSLSNQPQHF
NA,NA,TRBJ1-2,TRBV13,TGTGCCAGCAGCCACGACCGGACAGCTAACTATGGCTACACCTTC,CASSHDRTANYGYTF
NA,NA,TRBJ2-3,TRBV7-9,TGTGCCAGCAGCCCAATTAGCGTTTCAGATACGCAGTATTTT,CASSPISVSDTQYF
NA,NA,TRBJ1-2,TRBV28,TGTGCCAGCAGTTGGACCCCCACGGAGGGCTACACCTTC,CASSWTPTEGYTF
NA,NA,TRBJ2-7,TRBV7-9,TGTGCCAGCAGCGAAGCGATGACAGGCCCTCTACGAGAGCAGTACTTC,CASSEAMTGPLREQYF
NA,NA,TRBJ2-2,TRBV24-1,TGTGCCACCAGTGATTTAGGGCAGGGTCGTACCGGGGAGCTGTTTTTT,CATSDLGQGRTGELFF
NA,NA,TRBJ1-3,TRBV6-2/TRBV6-3,TGTGCCAGCAGTTCCACAGGGACGCGAGGAAACACCATATATTTT,CASSSTGTRGNTIYF
TRBD2,NA,TRBJ2-5,TRBV7-3,TGTGCCAGCAGCCGGGGACTAGCGGGAGGGACTCAAGAGACCCAGTACTTC,CASSRGLAGGTQETQYF
NA,NA,TRBJ1-1,TRBV5-1,TGCGCCAGCAGCTTGACTCTAGAAATGGGTGAAGCTTTCTTT,CASSLTLEMGEAFF
NA,NA,TRBJ1-1,TRBV28,TGTGCCAGCAGCAGTTGGGACACTGAAGCTTTCTTT,CASSSWDTEAFF
TRBD1,NA,TRBJ2-4,TRBV27,TGTGCCAGCGGCAACACCGGGACAGCGTTAGCCAAAAACATTCAGTACTTC,CASGNTGTALAKNIQYF
NA,few,TRBJ2-7,TRBV2,TGTGCCAGCACCGAGGCAGACTCCTACGAGCAGTACTTC,CASTEADSYEQYF
NA,NA,TRBJ1-1,TRBV29-1,TGCAGCGTTGAAGATCGACGGAACACTGAAGCTTTCTTT,CSVEDRRNTEAFF